Sequencing of this TCR beta chain was carried out in a study of response to subunit inactivated influenza vaccine. This clonotype was observed a few times. TCRdb re-analysed the RT-PCR reads in MiXCR, keeping a single row per CDR3 protein. This table has more than 550,000 distinct CDR3 sequences, about 11% appearing once. The CDR3 has 14 residues. V was trimmed by 6 bases and J by 8 bases, leaving 17 bases between them. The sample was also reused in another study, on T cells expressing NK-cell markers. That work adds: TCR beta cDNA was made by 5'RACE template switching with UMIs. There were seven HCMV-seropositive donors and one seronegative donor among the eight sequenced. Of the CD8+ T cell pool in more than 5 donors, roughly 1.0-7.0% was accounted for by dominant NKG2C+ clonotypes.

The TCR sequence derives from a man aged 50 to 59 who received an inactivated influenza vaccine. The rearrangement links TRBV12-3 or TRBV12-4 to TRBJ2-1, with D tentatively TRBD2 (6 bases). The sequenced sample was PBMCs from blood, obtained on the day of vaccination. The CDR3 protein is CASRIGAGGDEQFF. The CDR3, as DNA: TGTGCCAGCAGAATTGGAGCGGGCGGCGATGAGCAGTTCTTC.